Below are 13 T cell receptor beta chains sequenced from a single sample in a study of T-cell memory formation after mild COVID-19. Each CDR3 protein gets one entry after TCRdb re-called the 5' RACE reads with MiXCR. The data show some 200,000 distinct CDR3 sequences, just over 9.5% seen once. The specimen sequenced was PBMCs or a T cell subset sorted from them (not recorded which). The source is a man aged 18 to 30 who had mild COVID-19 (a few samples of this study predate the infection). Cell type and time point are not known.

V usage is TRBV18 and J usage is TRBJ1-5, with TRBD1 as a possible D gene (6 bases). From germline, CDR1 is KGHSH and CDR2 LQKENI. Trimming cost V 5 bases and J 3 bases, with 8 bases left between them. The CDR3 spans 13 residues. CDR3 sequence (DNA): TGTGCCAGCTCAGGGGGGGCCAATCAGCCCCAGCATTTT. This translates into CASSGGANQPQHF.

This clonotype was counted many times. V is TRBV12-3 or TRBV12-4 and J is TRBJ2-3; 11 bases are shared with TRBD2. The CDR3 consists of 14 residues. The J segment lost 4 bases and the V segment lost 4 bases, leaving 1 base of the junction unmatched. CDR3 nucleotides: TGTGCCAGCAGTTCGGGACTAGCGGCAGATACGCAGTATTTT. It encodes CASSSGLAADTQYF.

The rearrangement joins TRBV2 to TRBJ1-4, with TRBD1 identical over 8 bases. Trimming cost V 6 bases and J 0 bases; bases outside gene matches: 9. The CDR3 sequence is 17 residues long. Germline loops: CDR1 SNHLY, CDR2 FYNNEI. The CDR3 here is CASRRTGSIATNEKLFF. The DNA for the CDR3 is TGTGCCAGCAGGAGGACAGGGTCGATTGCAACTAATGAAAAACTGTTTTTT.

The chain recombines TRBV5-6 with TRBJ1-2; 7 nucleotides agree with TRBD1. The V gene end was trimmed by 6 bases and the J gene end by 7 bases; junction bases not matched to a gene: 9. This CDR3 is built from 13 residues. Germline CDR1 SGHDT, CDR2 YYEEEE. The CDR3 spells CASTRDRIPGYTF. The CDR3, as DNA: TGTGCCAGCACCCGGGACAGAATTCCTGGCTACACCTTC.

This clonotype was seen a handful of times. The CDR3: CASSGDRGWSEQFF. The DNA for the CDR3 is TGTGCCAGCAGTGGGGACAGGGGGTGGTCCGAGCAGTTCTTC. The chain combines TRBV6-1 with TRBJ2-1, with 11 bases lining up with TRBD1. The germline V gene encodes CDR1 MNHNS and CDR2 SASEGT. With V trimmed by 4 bases and J by 10 bases, 6 bases remained unmatched. The CDR3 is 14 amino acids.

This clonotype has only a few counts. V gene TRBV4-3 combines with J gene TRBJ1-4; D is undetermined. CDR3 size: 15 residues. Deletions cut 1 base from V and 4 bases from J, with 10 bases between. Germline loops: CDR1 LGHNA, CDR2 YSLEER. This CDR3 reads CASSQGRVNNEKLFF. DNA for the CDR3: TGCGCCAGCAGCCAAGGGAGGGTAAATAATGAAAAACTGTTTTTT.

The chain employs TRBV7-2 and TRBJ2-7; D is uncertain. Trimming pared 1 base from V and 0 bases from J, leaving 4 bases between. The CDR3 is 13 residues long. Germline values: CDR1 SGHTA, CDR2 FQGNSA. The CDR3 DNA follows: TGTGCCAGCAGCTTAGTCAGCTCCTACGAGCAGTACTTC. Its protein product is CASSLVSSYEQYF.

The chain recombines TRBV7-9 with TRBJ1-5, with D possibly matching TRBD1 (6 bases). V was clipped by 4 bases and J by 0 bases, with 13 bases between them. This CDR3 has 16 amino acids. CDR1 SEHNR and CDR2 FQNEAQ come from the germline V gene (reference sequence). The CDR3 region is CASSSAGQHSNQPQHF. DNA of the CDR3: TGTGCCAGCAGCTCCGCGGGACAACATAGCAATCAGCCCCAGCATTTT.

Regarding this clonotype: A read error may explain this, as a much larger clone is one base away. CDR3 sequence: CASSHGRTDTQYF. The CDR3 DNA reads as TGTGCCAGCAGCCACGGGCGCACAGATACGCAGTATTTT. J is TRBJ2-3 and V is TRBV11-2; D is ambiguous. Per the germline V gene, CDR1 is SGHAT and CDR2 is FQNNGV. The ends were cut back, 5 bases at V and 1 base at J, with 7 bases in the middle. This CDR3 region has 13 residues.

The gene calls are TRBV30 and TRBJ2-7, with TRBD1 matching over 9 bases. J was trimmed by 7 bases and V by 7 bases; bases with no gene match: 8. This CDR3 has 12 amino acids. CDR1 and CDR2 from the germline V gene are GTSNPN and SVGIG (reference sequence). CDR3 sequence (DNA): TGTGCCTCACTCAGACAGGGGGGGGAGCAGTACTTC. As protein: CASLRQGGEQYF. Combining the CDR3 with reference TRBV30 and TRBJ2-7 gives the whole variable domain SQTIHQWPATLVQPVGSPLSLECTVEGTSNPNLYWYRQAAGRGLQLLFYSVGIGQISSEVPQNLSASRPQDRQFILSSKKLLLSDSGFYLCASLRQGGEQYFGPGTRLTVT.

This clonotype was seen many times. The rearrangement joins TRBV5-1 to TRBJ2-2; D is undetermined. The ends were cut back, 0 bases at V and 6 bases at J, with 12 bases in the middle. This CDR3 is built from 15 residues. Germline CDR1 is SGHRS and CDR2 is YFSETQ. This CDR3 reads CASSLAGVKAGELFF. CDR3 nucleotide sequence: TGCGCCAGCAGCTTGGCTGGAGTGAAGGCCGGGGAGCTGTTTTTT.

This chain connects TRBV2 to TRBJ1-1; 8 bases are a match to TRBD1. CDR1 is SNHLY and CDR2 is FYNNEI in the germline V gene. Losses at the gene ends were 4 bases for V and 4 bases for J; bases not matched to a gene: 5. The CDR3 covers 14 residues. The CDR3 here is CASSARQGTTEAFF. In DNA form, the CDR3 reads TGTGCCAGCAGTGCAAGACAGGGGACCACTGAAGCTTTCTTT.

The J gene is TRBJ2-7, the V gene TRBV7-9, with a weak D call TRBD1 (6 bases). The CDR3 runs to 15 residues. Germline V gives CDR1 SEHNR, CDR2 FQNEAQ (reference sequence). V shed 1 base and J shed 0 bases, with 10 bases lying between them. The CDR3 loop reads CASSLEGHRSYEQYF. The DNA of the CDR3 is TGTGCCAGCAGCTTAGAGGGACACCGCTCCTACGAGCAGTACTTC.